The TCR beta chain described here comes from a study of cytomegalovirus exposure and HLA in healthy donors. Notes on the study in general: Earlier findings revealed that most TCR beta V segments proved productive either about 90% or about 30% of the time. Several of the most significant clusters appeared linked to common viral pathogens, based on a later analysis.

Concerning this clone itself: Antigen specificity is unknown.

The CDR3 length is 11 residues. V lost 3 bases and J 5 bases, leaving 7 bases between the germline ends. CDR1 is SQVTM, CDR2 ANQGSEA, per germline. PCR employed 60 Vbeta and 13 Jbeta primers. How the authors handled the data: In a later analysis, approximately 73 million unique TCR beta chains included roughly 11 million shared by two or more donors. Profiling relied on immunoSEQ multiplex PCR, and the TCRdb table lists in-frame clones only, not all of them. D and trimming were read from the DNA, whereas the V and J calls and clone size are those reported in that table. The data show under 250,000 clones, about 84% seen once.

The source is a human donor in good health. The chain uses TRBV29-1 and TRBJ2-5; D gene ambiguous. The specimen sequenced was PBMCs. CDR3 residues: CSVDSGETQYF. DNA of the CDR3: TGCAGCGTTGACTCCGGGGAGACCCAGTACTTC.